The 8 T cell receptor beta chains in this list originate from one sample, sequenced in a study of glioma-infiltrating T cells after dendritic cell vaccination. Indicated time point: after dendritic cell vaccination, including at tumor progression/relapse. Sequenced by immunoSEQ multiplex PCR; TCRdb stores in-frame clones only, minus some. The sample yields about 110,000 clones, 90% seen once. The input for sequencing was blood, taken after dendritic cell vaccination. These receptors originate from a human donor with glioblastoma.

This chain uses TRBV6-1 with TRBJ2-2; D is unresolved. Germline values: CDR1 MNHNS, CDR2 SASEGT. The V and J ends lost 7 bases and 4 bases respectively, with 7 bases between them. The CDR3 has 12 residues. CDR3 nucleotides: TGTGCCAGCAACGTAGCCACCGGGGAGCTGTTTTTT. Its protein is CASNVATGELFF.

The chain links TRBV5-1 to TRBJ1-1; D remains unclear. V lost 5 bases to trimming and J lost 1 base, with 12 bases between them. This CDR3 has 14 residues. The germline gives CDR1 SGHRS, CDR2 YFSETQ. The CDR3 is CASRLSQANTEAFF. CDR3 nucleotides: TGCGCCAGCAGACTGTCGCAGGCGAACACTGAAGCTTTCTTT.

The chain couples TRBV11-2 to TRBJ1-1; 8 bases map to TRBD1. Germline CDR1 and CDR2: SGHAT and FQNNGV. J lost 4 bases, V lost 4 bases, and 17 bases had no gene match. The CDR3 runs to 18 residues. CDR3 sequence reads: CASSSVGAGGKRGTEAFF. Written as DNA, the CDR3 is TGTGCCAGCAGCTCCGTAGGGGCAGGGGGCAAAAGGGGCACTGAAGCTTTCTTT.

The rearrangement links TRBV19 to TRBJ1-2; 10 nucleotides agree with TRBD1. CDR1 is LNHDA, CDR2 SQIVND, per germline (reference sequence). The CDR3 totals 13 residues. V lost 11 bases to trimming and J lost 2 bases; unmatched junction nucleotides: 5. The CDR3 region has the DNA TGTGCCGGCCGGGACAGGGGAAACTATGGCTACACCTTC. It is translated as CAGRDRGNYGYTF.

J is TRBJ2-5 and V is TRBV12-5; 11 positions agree with TRBD1. The V and J ends lost 7 bases and 5 bases, in that order; junction bases with no gene match: 9. There are 15 residues in the CDR3. Germline V CDR1 and CDR2: LGHNT, FRNRAP. The CDR3 sequence is CASARTGGARETQYF. CDR3 DNA: TGTGCTAGTGCCAGGACAGGGGGCGCCAGGGAGACCCAGTACTTC.

The V gene is TRBV7-9, the J gene TRBJ1-1; D call uncertain. V shed 3 bases and J shed 3 bases, with 5 bases lying between them. The CDR3 length is 12 residues. Germline CDR1 and CDR2: SEHNR and FQNEAQ (reference sequence). CDR3 amino acids: CASSLGYTEAFF. CDR3 nucleotides: TGTGCCAGCAGCTTGGGCTACACTGAAGCTTTCTTT.

This rearrangement joins TRBV25-1 to TRBJ1-5; D uncertain. The CDR3 is made up of 15 amino acids. From germline, CDR1 is MGHDK and CDR2 SYGVNS. V was pared by 2 bases and J by 5 bases, with 13 bases between. The CDR3 DNA is TGTGCCAGCAGTGAAAAAGGGAGGCGCGATCAGCCCCAGCATTTT. Amino acid sequence: CASSEKGRRDQPQHF.

This clone was counted only a few times. V is TRBV19 and J is TRBJ2-6; 9 nucleotides align to TRBD1. In germline, CDR1 is LNHDA, CDR2 SQIVND (reference sequence). The CDR3 length is 17 residues. V trimming: 5 bases; J trimming: 1 base; junction bases outside the gene matches: 6. CDR3 in DNA: TGTGCCAGTAGTCCGGGACAGGGAAGTTCTGGGGCCAACGTCCTGACTTTC. Its protein is CASSPGQGSSGANVLTF.